This TCR beta chain originates from a study of blood T cell repertoires in COVID-19 (TCRdb year 2020). General notes on the study: The collaborator samples originated in the United States, Italy and Spain and spanned the acute and convalescent phases of COVID-19. The material from the prospective study consisted of cDNA or gDNA derived from T cells, B-cell-depleted T cells, or PBMCs. Subjects who had been exposed to COVID-19, were actively infected with it, or had recovered from it provided the deeply sampled blood TCRbeta repertoires that made up the dataset. The repertoires were released in a freely available public database intended as a resource for research on the immune response to SARS-CoV-2. The samples were drawn from two sources: the first 160 participants of the ongoing ImmuneRACE study, and 1,254 subjects contributed by 6 global collaborators. A de-identified subject ID, COVID-19 status, age in years and sex were almost always included in the sample metadata. Where available, HLA class I and class II types were obtained from metadata supplied by the sample provider rather than from assay-based typing.

The immunoSEQ Assay, a bias-controlled multiplex PCR, was used to amplify TCRbeta CDR3 regions from genomic DNA. The published analysis was carried out like this. The number of nucleated cells in each sample was estimated from the amplification of reference gene primers within the assay. To quantify the absolute abundance of each unique TCRbeta CDR3 rearrangement, sequence reads were collapsed and filtered. For each sample, productive Simpson clonality was calculated by taking the square root of Simpson's diversity index across productive rearrangements. TCRdb obtained this table from immuneACCESS and retained in-frame rearrangements with V and J assigned. These tables miss some clones; where compared with another copy, unresolved V genes account for less than half of the shortfall, and the remainder is unexplained. V and J calls plus clone size are reproduced from that table; the DNA served to infer D and trimming. This sample is represented by fewer than 350,000 clones; about nine tenths of them were singletons. The top ten clones comprise over 9.5% of the sample.

General study outcomes and caveats: How much clinical and demographic metadata was included differed by source and by participant, and the metadata was provided uncurated.

The CDR3 holds 15 amino acids from the cysteine to the phenylalanine. Only the CDR3 region is kept as DNA, spanning 45 bases read in frame from base 1. Trimmed from V: 1 base; trimmed from J: 6 bases; junction bases lacking a gene match: 4. The germline V gene (reference sequence) specifies SEHNR as CDR1 and FQNEAQ as CDR2. Comment on this clone: No cognate antigen has been identified for it. Base qualities were left out, and no much larger clone turns up one base away.

In Seattle, one collaborating source enrolled patients while the infection was active and tracked those patients longitudinally over the course of disease. Collaborating institutions collected whole blood in K2EDTA tubes following their own protocols. Collaborator samples were shipped for TCRbeta analysis as frozen whole blood, isolated PBMCs, or DNA extracted from either sample type. The chain links TRBV7-9 with TRBJ2-2, with 8 junctional bases fitting TRBD1. This receptor was identified in a woman in her twenties or thirties with COVID-19, enrolled during active disease. Sequenced sample: peripheral blood. CDR3 loop: CASSLGQGQAGELFF. The bases read TGTGCCAGCAGCTTAGGACAGGGGCAGGCCGGGGAGCTGTTTTTT.